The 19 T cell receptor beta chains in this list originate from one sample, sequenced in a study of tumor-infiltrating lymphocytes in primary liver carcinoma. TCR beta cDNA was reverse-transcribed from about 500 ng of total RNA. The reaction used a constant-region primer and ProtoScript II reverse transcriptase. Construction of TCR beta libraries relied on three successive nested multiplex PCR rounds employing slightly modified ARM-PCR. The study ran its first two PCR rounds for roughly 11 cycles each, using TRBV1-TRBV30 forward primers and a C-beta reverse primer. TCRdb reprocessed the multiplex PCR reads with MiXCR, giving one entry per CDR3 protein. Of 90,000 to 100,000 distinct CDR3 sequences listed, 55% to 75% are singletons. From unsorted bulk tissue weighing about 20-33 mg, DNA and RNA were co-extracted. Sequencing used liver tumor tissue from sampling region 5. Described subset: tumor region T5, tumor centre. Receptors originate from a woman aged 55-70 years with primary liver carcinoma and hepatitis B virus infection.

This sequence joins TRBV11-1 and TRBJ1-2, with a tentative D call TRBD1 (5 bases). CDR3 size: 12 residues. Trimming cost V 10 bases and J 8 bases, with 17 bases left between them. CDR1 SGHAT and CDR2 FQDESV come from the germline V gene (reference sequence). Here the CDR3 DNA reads TGTGCCACTAGCCAGGGACGTCGGGGCTACACCTTC. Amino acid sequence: CATSQGRRGYTF. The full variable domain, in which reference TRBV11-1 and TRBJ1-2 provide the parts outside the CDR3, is EAEVAQSPRYKITEKSQAVAFWCDPISGHATLYWYRQILGQGPELLVQFQDESVVDDSQLPKDRFSAERLKGVDSTLKIQPAELGDSAMYLCATSQGRRGYTFGSGTRLTVV.

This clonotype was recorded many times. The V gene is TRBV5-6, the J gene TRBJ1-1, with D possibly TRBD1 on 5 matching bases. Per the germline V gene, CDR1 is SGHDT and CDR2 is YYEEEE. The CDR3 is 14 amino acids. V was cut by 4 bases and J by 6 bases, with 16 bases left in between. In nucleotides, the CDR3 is TGTGCCAGCAGCCGCCTGGCCAGGGCCGCTGAAGCTTTCTTT. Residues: CASSRLARAAEAFF.

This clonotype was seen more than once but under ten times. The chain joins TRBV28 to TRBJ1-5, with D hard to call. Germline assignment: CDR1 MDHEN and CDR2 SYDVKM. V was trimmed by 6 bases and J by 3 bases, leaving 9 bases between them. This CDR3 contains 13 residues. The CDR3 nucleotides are TGTGCCAGCAGAGGCCAGCTCAATCAGCCCCAGCATTTT. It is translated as CASRGQLNQPQHF.

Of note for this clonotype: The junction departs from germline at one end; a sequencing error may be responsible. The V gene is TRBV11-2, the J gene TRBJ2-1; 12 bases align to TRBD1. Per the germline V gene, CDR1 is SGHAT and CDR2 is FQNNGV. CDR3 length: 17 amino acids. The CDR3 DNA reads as TGTGCCCGCAGCTTCTCCGGCCCGGGACAGGGGGCCGGTGAGCAGTTCTTT. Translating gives CARSFSGPGQGAGEQFF.

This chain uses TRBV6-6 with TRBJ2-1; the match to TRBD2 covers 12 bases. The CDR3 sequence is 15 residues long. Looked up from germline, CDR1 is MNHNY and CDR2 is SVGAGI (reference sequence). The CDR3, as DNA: TGTTCCACCCTTCCACTAGCGGGAGGTATGAATGAGCAGTTCTTC. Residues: CSTLPLAGGMNEQFF.

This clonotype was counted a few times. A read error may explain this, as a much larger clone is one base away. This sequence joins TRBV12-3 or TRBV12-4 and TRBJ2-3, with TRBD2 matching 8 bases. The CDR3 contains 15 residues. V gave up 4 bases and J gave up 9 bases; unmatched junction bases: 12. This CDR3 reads CASSSLSGNCRTQYF. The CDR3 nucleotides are TGTGCCAGCAGTTCCCTTAGCGGGAATTGTAGAACGCAGTATTTT.

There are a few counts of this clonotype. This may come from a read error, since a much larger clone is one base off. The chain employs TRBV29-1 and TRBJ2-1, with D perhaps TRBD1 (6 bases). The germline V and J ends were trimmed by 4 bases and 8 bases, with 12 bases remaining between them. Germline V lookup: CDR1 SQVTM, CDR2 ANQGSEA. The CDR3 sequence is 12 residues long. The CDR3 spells CSVGRGFDEQFF. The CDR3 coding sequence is TGCAGCGTTGGAAGGGGGTTCGATGAGCAGTTCTTC.

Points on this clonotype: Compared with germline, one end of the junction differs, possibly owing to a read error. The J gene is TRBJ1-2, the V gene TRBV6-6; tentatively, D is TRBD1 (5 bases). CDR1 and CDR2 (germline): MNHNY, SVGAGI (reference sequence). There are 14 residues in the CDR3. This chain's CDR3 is CASSRAGAEDGYIF. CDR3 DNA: TGTGCCAGCAGTCGCGCCGGGGCCGAGGATGGTTACATCTTC.

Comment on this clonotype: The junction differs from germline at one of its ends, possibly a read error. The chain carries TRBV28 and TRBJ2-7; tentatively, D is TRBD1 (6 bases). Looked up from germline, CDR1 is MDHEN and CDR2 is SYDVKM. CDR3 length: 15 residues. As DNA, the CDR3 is TGTGCCTGCAGTTTTAAGGACAGAAACTCCTACGAGCAGTACTTC. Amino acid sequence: CACSFKDRNSYEQYF.

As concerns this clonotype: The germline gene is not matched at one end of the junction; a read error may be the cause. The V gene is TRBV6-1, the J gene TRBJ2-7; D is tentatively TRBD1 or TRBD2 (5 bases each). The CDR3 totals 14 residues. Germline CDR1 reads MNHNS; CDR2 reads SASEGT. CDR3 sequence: CASSEPGPTGEQHF. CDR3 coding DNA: TGTGCCAGCAGCGAACCGGGACCCACCGGTGAGCAGCACTTC.

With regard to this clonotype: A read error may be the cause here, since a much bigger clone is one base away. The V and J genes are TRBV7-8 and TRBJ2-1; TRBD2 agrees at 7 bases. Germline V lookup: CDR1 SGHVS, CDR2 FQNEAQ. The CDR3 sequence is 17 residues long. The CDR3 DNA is TGTACCAGCAGTCACCCTAGCGGCAGTCTCTCCTACAATGAGCAGTTCTTC. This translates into CTSSHPSGSLSYNEQFF. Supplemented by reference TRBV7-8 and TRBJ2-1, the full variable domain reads GAGVSQSPRYKVAKRGQDVALRCDPISGHVSLFWYQQALGQGPEFLTYFQNEAQLDKSGLPSDRFFAERPEGSVSTLKIQRTQQEDSAVYLCTSSHPSGSLSYNEQFFGPGTRLTVL.

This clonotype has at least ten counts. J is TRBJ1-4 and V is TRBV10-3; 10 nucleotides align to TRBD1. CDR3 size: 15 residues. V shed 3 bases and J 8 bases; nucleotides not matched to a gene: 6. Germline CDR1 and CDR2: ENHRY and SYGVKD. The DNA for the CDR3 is TGTGCCATCAGTGACGCGGACAGGGGGGTCGAAAAACTGTTTTTT. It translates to CAISDADRGVEKLFF.

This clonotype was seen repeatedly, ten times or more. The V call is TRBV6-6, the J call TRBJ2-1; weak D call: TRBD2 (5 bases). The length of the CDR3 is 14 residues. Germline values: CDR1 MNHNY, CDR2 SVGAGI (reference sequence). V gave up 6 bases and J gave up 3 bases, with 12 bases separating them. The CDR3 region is CASRAGRSYNEQFF. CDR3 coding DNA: TGTGCCAGCAGGGCGGGCAGGAGCTACAATGAGCAGTTCTTC.

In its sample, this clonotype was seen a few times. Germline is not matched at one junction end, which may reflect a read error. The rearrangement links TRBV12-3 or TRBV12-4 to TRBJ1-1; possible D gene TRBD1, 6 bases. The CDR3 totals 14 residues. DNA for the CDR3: TGTGCCAGCAGGAACAGGGATCTGAACACTGAAGTTTTCTTT. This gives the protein CASRNRDLNTEVFF.

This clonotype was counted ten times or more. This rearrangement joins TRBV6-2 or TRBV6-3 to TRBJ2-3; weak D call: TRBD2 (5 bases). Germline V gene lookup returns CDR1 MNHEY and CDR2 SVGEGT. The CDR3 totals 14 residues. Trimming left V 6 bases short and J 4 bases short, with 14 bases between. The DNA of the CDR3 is TGTGCCAGCAGCCAAGGAGGAGCATCAGATACGCAGTATTTT. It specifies CASSQGGASDTQYF.

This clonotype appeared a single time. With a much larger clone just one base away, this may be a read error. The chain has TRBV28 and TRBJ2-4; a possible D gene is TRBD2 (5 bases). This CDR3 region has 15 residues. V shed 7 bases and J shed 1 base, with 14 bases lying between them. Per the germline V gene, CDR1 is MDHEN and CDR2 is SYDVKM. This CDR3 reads CASNPGLGAKNIQYF. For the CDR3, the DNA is TGTGCCAGCAATCCAGGACTCGGGGCCAAAAACATTCAGTACTTC.

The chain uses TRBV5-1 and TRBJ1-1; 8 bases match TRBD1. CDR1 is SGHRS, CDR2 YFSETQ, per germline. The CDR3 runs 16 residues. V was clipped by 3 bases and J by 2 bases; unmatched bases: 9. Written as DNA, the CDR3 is TGCGCCAGCAGCTCCGACAGGGGCCCCGTTAACACTGAAGCTTTCTTT. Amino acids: CASSSDRGPVNTEAFF.

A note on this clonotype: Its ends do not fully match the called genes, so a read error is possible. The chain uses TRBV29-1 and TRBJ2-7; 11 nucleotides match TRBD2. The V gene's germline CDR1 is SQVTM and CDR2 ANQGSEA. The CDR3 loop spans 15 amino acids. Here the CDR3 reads CSIRGLAVNSYDQYF. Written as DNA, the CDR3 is TGCAGCATCCGGGGACTAGCGGTAAACTCCTACGACCAGTACTTC.

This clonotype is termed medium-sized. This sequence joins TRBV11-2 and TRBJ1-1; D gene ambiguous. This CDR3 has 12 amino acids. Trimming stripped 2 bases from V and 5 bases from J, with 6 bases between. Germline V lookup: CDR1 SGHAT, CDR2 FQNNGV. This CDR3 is CASSLLRTEAFF. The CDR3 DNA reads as TGTGCCAGCAGCTTATTGAGGACTGAAGCTTTCTTT. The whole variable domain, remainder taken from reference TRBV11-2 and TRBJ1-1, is EAGVAQSPRYKIIEKRQSVAFWCNPISGHATLYWYQQILGQGPKLLIQFQNNGVVDDSQLPKDRFSAERLKGVDSTLKIQPAKLEDSAVYLCASSLLRTEAFFGQGTRLTVV.